The rows below give T cell receptor beta chains drawn from one sample of a study of blood T cells in healthy people across ages. TCRdb reprocessed the 5' RACE reads with MiXCR, giving one entry per CDR3 protein. Counted here are about 1.8 million distinct CDR3 sequences, roughly 50% occurring once; the ten biggest clones make up approximately 2%. Material: blood. All receptors derive from a woman between 40 and 55 years old in good health. Both conserved end residues are part of each CDR3. A D gene is named only where the DNA matches it firmly.

d_gene | v_gene | CDR3aa
TRBD2 | TRBV9 | CASSAHGASGGLETQYF
- | TRBV5-1 | CASSSLRGNNEQFF
- | TRBV2 | CASSEHVSQFF
- | TRBV15 | CATSTTLKITDTQYF
- | TRBV2 | CASSAGPIPLHF
TRBD1 | TRBV20-1 | CSARDGQYRGRKADAQYF
- | TRBV3-1 | CASSQRTVRTQYF
TRBD1 | TRBV12-3/TRBV12-4 | CASSGQGWTNVLTF
TRBD2 | TRBV4-3 | CASSQDTRGASNEQFF
TRBD1 | TRBV20-1 | CSAREQGANGYTF
- | TRBV3-1 | CASSQGAVGEQFF
- | TRBV21-1 | CASSNPEGDAYEQYF
- | TRBV7-9 | CASSLGSRKTFEQYF
- | TRBV10-3 | CAISEYDRNQETQYF
TRBD1 | TRBV7-9 | CASTKQGARDYTF